This T cell receptor (beta chain) appears in the sequencing data of a study of blood T cell repertoires in COVID-19. Background on the study: Samples came from the United States, Italy and Spain, spanning acute and convalescent COVID-19. From T cells, B-cell-depleted T cells, or PBMCs came the material, which was cDNA or gDNA.

Repertoires were generated with immunoSEQ multiplex PCR, while TCRdb's copy carries only in-frame clones and drops some. The top ten hold around 5% of the sample, which has around 200,000 clones, 80% to 90% seen once. This CDR3 is built from 13 residues. J lost 14 bases, V lost 4 bases, and 8 bases had no gene match. CDR1 and CDR2 (germline): KGHSH, LQKENI. Source material: peripheral blood. The sequence was collected from a woman of 80 years or more with acute or convalescent COVID-19. J is TRBJ1-6 and V is TRBV18; 7 bases line up with TRBD1. The CDR3 bases are TGTGCCAGCTCACAAACCGGGACAGAGTCCCTCCACTTT. It encodes CASSQTGTESLHF.